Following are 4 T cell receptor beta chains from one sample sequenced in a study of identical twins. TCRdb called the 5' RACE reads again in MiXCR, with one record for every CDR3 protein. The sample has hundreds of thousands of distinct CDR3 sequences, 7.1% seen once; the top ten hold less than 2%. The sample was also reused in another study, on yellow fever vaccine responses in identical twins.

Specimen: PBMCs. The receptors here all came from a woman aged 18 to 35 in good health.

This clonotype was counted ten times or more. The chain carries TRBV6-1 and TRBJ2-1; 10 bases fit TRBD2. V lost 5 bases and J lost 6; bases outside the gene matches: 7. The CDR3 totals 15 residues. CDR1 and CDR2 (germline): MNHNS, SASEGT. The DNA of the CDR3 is TGTGCCAGCAGTACAAGCGGGGGGGCTGCCAATGAGCAGTTCTTC. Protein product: CASSTSGGAANEQFF.

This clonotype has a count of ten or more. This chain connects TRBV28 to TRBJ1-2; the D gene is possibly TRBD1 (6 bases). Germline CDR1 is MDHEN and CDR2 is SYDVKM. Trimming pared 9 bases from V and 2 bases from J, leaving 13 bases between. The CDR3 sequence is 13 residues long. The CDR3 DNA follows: TGTGCCAGTAAACAGGGTTACAACTATGGCTACACCTTC. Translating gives CASKQGYNYGYTF.

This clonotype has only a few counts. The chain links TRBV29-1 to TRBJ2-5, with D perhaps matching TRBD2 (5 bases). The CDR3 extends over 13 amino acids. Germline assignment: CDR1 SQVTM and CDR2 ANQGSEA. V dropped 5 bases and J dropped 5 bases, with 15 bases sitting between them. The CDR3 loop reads CSVSGPSGETQYF. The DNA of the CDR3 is TGCAGCGTTTCCGGACCGTCGGGGGAGACCCAGTACTTC.

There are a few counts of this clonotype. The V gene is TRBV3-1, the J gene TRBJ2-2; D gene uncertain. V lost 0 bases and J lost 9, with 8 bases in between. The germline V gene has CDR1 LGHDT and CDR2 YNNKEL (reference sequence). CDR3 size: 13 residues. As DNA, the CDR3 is TGTGCCAGCAGCCAAGAGATTCACCGGGAGCTGTTTTTT. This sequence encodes CASSQEIHRELFF.